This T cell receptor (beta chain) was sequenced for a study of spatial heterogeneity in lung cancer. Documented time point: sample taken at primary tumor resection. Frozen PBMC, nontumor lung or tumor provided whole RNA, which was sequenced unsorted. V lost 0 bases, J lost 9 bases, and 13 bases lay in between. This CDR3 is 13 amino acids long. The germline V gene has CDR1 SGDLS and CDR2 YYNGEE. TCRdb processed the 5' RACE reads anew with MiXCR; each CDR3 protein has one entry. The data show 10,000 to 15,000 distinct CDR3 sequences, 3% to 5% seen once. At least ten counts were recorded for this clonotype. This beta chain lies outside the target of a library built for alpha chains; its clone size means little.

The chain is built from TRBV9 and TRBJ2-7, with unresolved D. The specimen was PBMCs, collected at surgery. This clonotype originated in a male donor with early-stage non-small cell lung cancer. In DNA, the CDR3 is TGTGCCAGCAGCGTAGGAGCAGATTCTCGGCAGTACTTC. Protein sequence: CASSVGADSRQYF.